The clone carrying this T cell receptor beta chain was detected a few times. Its antigen is not identified. The data derive from a study of spatial heterogeneity in lung cancer. The time point here: sample taken at primary tumor resection. Unsorted whole RNA from tumor, nontumor lung or frozen PBMC underwent sequencing. Study-level results: Circulating ubiquitous expanded tumor TCRs were observed more frequently at resection than at follow-up.

TCR cDNA molecules were tagged individually, and each one carried a unique molecular identifier. MiXCR, run by TCRdb on the 5' RACE reads, gives a single entry per CDR3 protein. The sample contains about 45,000 distinct CDR3 sequences, roughly an eighth of which appear only once. The germline V gene encodes CDR1 SEHNR and CDR2 FQNEAQ (reference sequence). The CDR3 runs 15 residues. The V gene lost 5 bases and the J gene lost 6 bases, with 17 bases spanning the gap. V usage is TRBV7-9 and J usage is TRBJ2-1; D not resolved. The sequenced sample was PBMCs, obtained at surgery. This TCR was sampled from a male donor with early-stage non-small cell lung cancer. Here the CDR3 DNA reads TGTGCCAGCAGCCCCCCGAGCGTTTATTCCAATGAGCAGTTCTTC. It translates to CASSPPSVYSNEQFF.